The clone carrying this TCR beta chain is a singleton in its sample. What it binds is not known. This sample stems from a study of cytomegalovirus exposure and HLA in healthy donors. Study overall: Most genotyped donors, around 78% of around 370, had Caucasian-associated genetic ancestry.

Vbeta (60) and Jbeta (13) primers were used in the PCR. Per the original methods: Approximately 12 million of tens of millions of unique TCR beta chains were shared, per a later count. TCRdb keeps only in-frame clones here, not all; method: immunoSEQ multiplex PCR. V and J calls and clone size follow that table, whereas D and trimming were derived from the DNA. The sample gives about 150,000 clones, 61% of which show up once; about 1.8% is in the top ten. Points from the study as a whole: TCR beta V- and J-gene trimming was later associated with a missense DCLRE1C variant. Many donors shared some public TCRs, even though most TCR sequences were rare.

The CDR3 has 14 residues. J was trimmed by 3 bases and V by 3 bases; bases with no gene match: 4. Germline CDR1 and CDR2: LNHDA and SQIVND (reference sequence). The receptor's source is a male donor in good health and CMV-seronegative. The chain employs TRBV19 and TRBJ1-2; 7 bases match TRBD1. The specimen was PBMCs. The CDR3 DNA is TGTGCCAGTAGTATCAGACAGGGAGACTATGGCTACACCTTC. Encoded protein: CASSIRQGDYGYTF.